The rows below give T cell receptor beta chains drawn from one sample of a study of T cell responses to AZD1222 COVID-19 vaccine. The data were produced by immunoSEQ multiplex PCR, yet TCRdb's version contains in-frame clones alone and is incomplete. The data show over 130,000 clones, 90% to 95% seen once. The sample consisted of peripheral blood, taken 28 days after the second AZD1222 dose. The receptors originated from an adult who received the AZD1222 COVID-19 vaccine. The CDR3 runs from the conserved cysteine through the conserved F or W. A D gene is named only where the DNA matches it firmly. Size is stated for part of the rows, as once, few or many counts, or as a class when the clone is expanded.

v_gene: TRBV6-5
d_gene: .
j_gene: TRBJ2-1
abundance: .
CDR3nt: TGTGCCAGCAGTTACTCGGGGGGAAACAATGAGCAGTTCTTC
CDR3aa: CASSYSGGNNEQFF

v_gene: TRBV7-2
d_gene: .
j_gene: TRBJ1-3
abundance: .
CDR3nt: TGTGCCAGCAGCACGTGGAAGAACACCATATATTTT
CDR3aa: CASSTWKNTIYF

v_gene: TRBV6-2/TRBV6-3
d_gene: .
j_gene: TRBJ2-1
abundance: .
CDR3nt: TGTGCCAGCAGTTACCCTCGCCTTGGGGGATGGGGAAATGAGCAGTTCTTC
CDR3aa: CASSYPRLGGWGNEQFF

v_gene: TRBV19
d_gene: TRBD2
j_gene: TRBJ2-3
abundance: .
CDR3nt: TGTGCCAGTAGTATACCCGCGGGAGGCGGCACAGATACGCAGTATTTT
CDR3aa: CASSIPAGGGTDTQYF

v_gene: TRBV2
d_gene: TRBD1
j_gene: TRBJ2-1
abundance: .
CDR3nt: TGTGCCAGTACCGGACAGGGGATATACAATGAGCAGTTCTTC
CDR3aa: CASTGQGIYNEQFF

v_gene: TRBV5-4
d_gene: .
j_gene: TRBJ1-2
abundance: .
CDR3nt: TGTGCCAGCAGTTCGCAGGGTGATGGCTACACCTTC
CDR3aa: CASSSQGDGYTF

v_gene: TRBV18
d_gene: TRBD2
j_gene: TRBJ2-1
abundance: .
CDR3nt: TGTGCCAGCTCACCACCGGCTAGCGGGAGTGAATACAATGAGCAGTTCTTC
CDR3aa: CASSPPASGSEYNEQFF

v_gene: TRBV5-1
d_gene: .
j_gene: TRBJ2-7
abundance: .
CDR3nt: TGCGCCAGCAGCTTTGGACAGCAAAACTACGAGCAGTACTTC
CDR3aa: CASSFGQQNYEQYF

v_gene: TRBV7-2
d_gene: TRBD1
j_gene: TRBJ2-2
abundance: .
CDR3nt: TGTGCCAGCAGCGTACTCACAGGGGATGGGCTGTTTTTT
CDR3aa: CASSVLTGDGLFF

v_gene: TRBV12-3/TRBV12-4
d_gene: .
j_gene: TRBJ2-1
abundance: .
CDR3nt: TGTGCCAGCAGGCTTTATAATAATGAGCAGTTCTTC
CDR3aa: CASRLYNNEQFF

v_gene: TRBV11-2
d_gene: TRBD2
j_gene: TRBJ2-1
abundance: .
CDR3nt: TGTGCCAGCAGCTTACCATTCCGCGGGAGGGCGAAGAATGAGCAGTTCTTC
CDR3aa: CASSLPFRGRAKNEQFF

v_gene: TRBV5-1
d_gene: .
j_gene: TRBJ1-1
abundance: .
CDR3nt: TGCGCCAGCAAAATGGGTAAAACTGAAGCTTTCTTT
CDR3aa: CASKMGKTEAFF

v_gene: TRBV6-5
d_gene: .
j_gene: TRBJ2-4
abundance: .
CDR3nt: TGTGCCAGCAGCACCGGGCCCCCCGGAAACATTCAGTACTTC
CDR3aa: CASSTGPPGNIQYF

v_gene: TRBV19
d_gene: TRBD1
j_gene: TRBJ1-5
abundance: .
CDR3nt: TGTGCCTCCCAAAACAGGGGACGGGGCAATCAGCCCCAGCATTTT
CDR3aa: CASQNRGRGNQPQHF

v_gene: TRBV3-1/TRBV3-2
d_gene: TRBD1
j_gene: TRBJ1-6
abundance: .
CDR3nt: TGTGCCAGCAGCACGGAGGGACAGTCCTATAATTCACCCCTCCACTTT
CDR3aa: CASSTEGQSYNSPLHF

v_gene: TRBV27
d_gene: TRBD1
j_gene: TRBJ1-4
abundance: .
CDR3nt: TGTGCCAGCAGTTTAGTAACAGGGGTCGGAGAAAAACTGTTTTTT
CDR3aa: CASSLVTGVGEKLFF

v_gene: TRBV5-5
d_gene: TRBD2
j_gene: TRBJ2-5
abundance: .
CDR3nt: TGTGCCAGCAGCTTGGGACTAGCAAAGGAGACCCAGTACTTC
CDR3aa: CASSLGLAKETQYF

v_gene: TRBV11-3
d_gene: .
j_gene: TRBJ1-2
abundance: .
CDR3nt: TGTGCCGACCCAGTCAGCTATGGCTACACCTTC
CDR3aa: CADPVSYGYTF

v_gene: TRBV9
d_gene: TRBD2
j_gene: TRBJ2-1
abundance: .
CDR3nt: TGTGCCAGCAGCGTATCGGGACTAGCGGACTACAATGAGCAGTTCTTC
CDR3aa: CASSVSGLADYNEQFF

v_gene: TRBV6-5
d_gene: TRBD1
j_gene: TRBJ1-2
abundance: .
CDR3nt: TGTGCCAGCACTTTGATTGAAGGGGGCGGTTATGGCTACACCTTC
CDR3aa: CASTLIEGGGYGYTF

v_gene: TRBV7-8
d_gene: .
j_gene: TRBJ1-1
abundance: .
CDR3nt: TGTGCCAGCAGCTTAGACGAGGGGAGGTACACTGAAGCTTTCTTT
CDR3aa: CASSLDEGRYTEAFF

v_gene: TRBV12-3/TRBV12-4
d_gene: .
j_gene: TRBJ2-2
abundance: .
CDR3nt: TGTGCCGTGCAGGGTGACACCGGGGAGCTGTTTTTT
CDR3aa: CAVQGDTGELFF

v_gene: TRBV4-3
d_gene: TRBD2
j_gene: TRBJ2-1
abundance: .
CDR3nt: TGCGCCAGCAGCCAATGGGAGCGGGAGAGAGTTGAGCAGTTCTTC
CDR3aa: CASSQWERERVEQFF

v_gene: TRBV18
d_gene: .
j_gene: TRBJ1-1
abundance: .
CDR3nt: TGTGCCAGCTCACCGACAGATATGAACACTGAAGCTTTCTTT
CDR3aa: CASSPTDMNTEAFF

v_gene: TRBV7-2
d_gene: .
j_gene: TRBJ1-5
abundance: .
CDR3nt: TGTGCCAGCAGCTTAGAAAGTAGGGGTGGTCAGCCCCAGCATTTT
CDR3aa: CASSLESRGGQPQHF

v_gene: TRBV3-1/TRBV3-2
d_gene: TRBD1
j_gene: TRBJ1-1
abundance: .
CDR3nt: TGTGCCAGCAGAACTACAGGGGATGGAACTGAAGCTTTCTTT
CDR3aa: CASRTTGDGTEAFF

v_gene: TRBV28
d_gene: .
j_gene: TRBJ2-1
abundance: .
CDR3nt: TGTGCCAGCAGTTTCGGGGGCAGGGAGCAGTTCTTC
CDR3aa: CASSFGGREQFF

v_gene: TRBV27
d_gene: TRBD2
j_gene: TRBJ2-7
abundance: .
CDR3nt: TGTGCCAGCAGTCCTGGGACTAGCGGGATCGAGCAGTACTTC
CDR3aa: CASSPGTSGIEQYF

v_gene: TRBV5-5
d_gene: TRBD2
j_gene: TRBJ2-3
abundance: .
CDR3nt: TGTGCCAGCAGCTTGGGGCGGGAGGTCCGCACAGATACGCAGTATTTT
CDR3aa: CASSLGREVRTDTQYF

v_gene: TRBV9
d_gene: TRBD2
j_gene: TRBJ2-5
abundance: .
CDR3nt: TGTGCCAGCAGCGTATCAGCGGGAGGGGGGGAGACCCAGTACTTC
CDR3aa: CASSVSAGGGETQYF

v_gene: TRBV28
d_gene: .
j_gene: TRBJ1-2
abundance: .
CDR3nt: TGTGCCAGCAGTTTATGGGTAGGGAGGGGAGATGGCTACACCTTC
CDR3aa: CASSLWVGRGDGYTF

v_gene: TRBV28
d_gene: TRBD1
j_gene: TRBJ1-3
abundance: .
CDR3nt: TGTGCCAGCAATCTACCGACAGGGGTGGGAAACACCATATATTTT
CDR3aa: CASNLPTGVGNTIYF

v_gene: TRBV28
d_gene: .
j_gene: TRBJ1-1
abundance: .
CDR3nt: TGTGCCAGCAGTTACGGGGTGTCTTCCACTGAAGCTTTCTTT
CDR3aa: CASSYGVSSTEAFF

v_gene: TRBV5-4
d_gene: TRBD1
j_gene: TRBJ1-2
abundance: .
CDR3nt: TGTGCCAGCATCTCTGGGAGTGGGACAGGACGTGGCTACACCTTC
CDR3aa: CASISGSGTGRGYTF

v_gene: TRBV19
d_gene: .
j_gene: TRBJ2-2
abundance: .
CDR3nt: TGTGCCAGTAGTTCCTTCACCGGGGAGCTGTTTTTT
CDR3aa: CASSSFTGELFF

v_gene: TRBV29-1
d_gene: .
j_gene: TRBJ2-3
abundance: .
CDR3nt: TGCAGCGTTCAGTATGGCACAGATACGCAGTATTTT
CDR3aa: CSVQYGTDTQYF

v_gene: TRBV1
d_gene: .
j_gene: TRBJ1-5
abundance: once
CDR3nt: TGCACCAGCAGCCAAGATGGCAATCAGCCCCAGCATTTT
CDR3aa: CTSSQDGNQPQHF

v_gene: TRBV15
d_gene: .
j_gene: TRBJ2-7
abundance: .
CDR3nt: TGTGCCACCAGCAGAGATGGCTACGAGCAGTACTTC
CDR3aa: CATSRDGYEQYF

v_gene: TRBV11-2
d_gene: .
j_gene: TRBJ1-2
abundance: .
CDR3nt: TGTGCCAGCAGCTCAGAACAGGGAAAGTACACCTTC
CDR3aa: CASSSEQGKYTF

v_gene: TRBV5-4
d_gene: .
j_gene: TRBJ1-4
abundance: .
CDR3nt: TGTGCCAGCAGCTTGAAAGGGAGCGGCGAAAAACTGTTTTTT
CDR3aa: CASSLKGSGEKLFF

v_gene: TRBV9
d_gene: .
j_gene: TRBJ2-6
abundance: .
CDR3nt: TGTGCCAGCAGCTCCAGGTGGCAGGTTACTTCTGGGGCCAACGTCCTGACTTTC
CDR3aa: CASSSRWQVTSGANVLTF

v_gene: TRBV19
d_gene: .
j_gene: TRBJ2-7
abundance: .
CDR3nt: TGTGCCAGTAGTTCACAGGGTTACGAGCAGTACTTC
CDR3aa: CASSSQGYEQYF

v_gene: TRBV6-5
d_gene: .
j_gene: TRBJ2-5
abundance: .
CDR3nt: TGTGCCAGCAGTTACGGGAACCAGGGGGAGACCCAGTACTTC
CDR3aa: CASSYGNQGETQYF

v_gene: TRBV27
d_gene: TRBD1
j_gene: TRBJ1-2
abundance: .
CDR3nt: TGTGCCAGCGGACAGGGGTTTTTCTATGGCTACACCTTC
CDR3aa: CASGQGFFYGYTF

v_gene: TRBV2
d_gene: .
j_gene: TRBJ1-2
abundance: .
CDR3nt: TGTGCCAGCAGTGATCCTAGACTCGAGATCGCCTATGGCTACACCTTC
CDR3aa: CASSDPRLEIAYGYTF

v_gene: TRBV18
d_gene: .
j_gene: TRBJ2-2
abundance: .
CDR3nt: TGTGCCAGCTCACCATTGCTGGCAGGGTCCAACACCGGGGAGCTGTTTTTT
CDR3aa: CASSPLLAGSNTGELFF

v_gene: TRBV29-1
d_gene: TRBD2
j_gene: TRBJ2-1
abundance: .
CDR3nt: TGCAGCGTTGAGAGGGGTCTAGCGGTTGGAGATGAGCAGTTCTTC
CDR3aa: CSVERGLAVGDEQFF

v_gene: TRBV7-7
d_gene: .
j_gene: TRBJ2-2
abundance: .
CDR3nt: TGTGCCAGCAGCCCAGCTGATGCCGGGGAGCTGTTTTTT
CDR3aa: CASSPADAGELFF

v_gene: TRBV28
d_gene: TRBD1
j_gene: TRBJ2-1
abundance: .
CDR3nt: TGTGCCAGCAGCCCTCTCCGGGACAGGGGCAATGAGCAGTTCTTC
CDR3aa: CASSPLRDRGNEQFF

v_gene: TRBV11-1
d_gene: .
j_gene: TRBJ2-3
abundance: .
CDR3nt: TGTGCCAGCAGCTCTGGCCTCGACGTAACCGGGGATACGCAGTATTTT
CDR3aa: CASSSGLDVTGDTQYF

v_gene: TRBV7-2
d_gene: .
j_gene: TRBJ1-6
abundance: .
CDR3nt: TGTGCCAGCAGCCTACAGTCCGGGGGGAATAATTCACCCCTCCACTTT
CDR3aa: CASSLQSGGNNSPLHF

v_gene: TRBV20-1
d_gene: .
j_gene: TRBJ1-2
abundance: .
CDR3nt: TGCAGTGCTAGTGACCCCCAGAACTATGGCTACACCTTC
CDR3aa: CSASDPQNYGYTF

v_gene: TRBV4-3
d_gene: .
j_gene: TRBJ1-1
abundance: .
CDR3nt: TGCGCCAGCAGCCAAGATCGGGCGGGGAACACTGAAGCTTTCTTT
CDR3aa: CASSQDRAGNTEAFF